The 26 T cell receptor beta chains reported below all come from one sample, sequenced in a study of cytotoxic CD8 clonotypes in ibrutinib-treated CLL. Using immunoSEQ multiplex PCR, the repertoire was profiled, and TCRdb retains in-frame clones only, with some absent. The table lists some 17,000 clones, roughly three fifths of them singletons. Material: PBMCs, obtained after 12 months of ibrutinib treatment. The origin of the receptors is a human donor with chronic lymphocytic leukemia.

The J gene is TRBJ1-5, the V gene TRBV27; a weak D match, TRBD1 (6 bases). Trimming stripped 4 bases from V and 7 bases from J, with 11 bases between. The CDR3 length is 13 residues. Germline-derived CDR1 and CDR2 are MNHEY and SMNVEV (reference sequence). The CDR3 nucleotides read TGTGCCAGCAGTTCCCAGGGGAGGCAGCCCCAGCATTTT. Translating it yields CASSSQGRQPQHF.

J is TRBJ2-1 and V is TRBV2; the match to TRBD2 covers 8 bases. Germline-derived CDR1 and CDR2 are SNHLY and FYNNEI. The CDR3 totals 15 residues. Unmatched junction bases numbered 6, after V lost 8 bases and J lost 0 bases. CDR3 sequence: CASGAGTSSYNEQFF. As DNA, the CDR3 is TGTGCCAGCGGGGCGGGGACTAGCTCCTACAATGAGCAGTTCTTC.

The chain uses TRBV2 and TRBJ1-2, with D possibly TRBD1 on 6 matching bases. Trimming removed 8 bases from V and 4 bases from J, with 11 bases in between. Per germline, CDR1 SNHLY and CDR2 FYNNEI. This CDR3 has 12 amino acids. The CDR3 nucleotides read TGTGCCAGCCACAGGGAGGGCTATGGCTACACCTTC. Protein sequence: CASHREGYGYTF.

This chain links TRBV2 with TRBJ2-7; possibly TRBD2 for D (5 bases). The germline gives CDR1 SNHLY, CDR2 FYNNEI. V lost 5 bases to trimming and J lost 6 bases, with 11 bases between them. CDR3 length equals 12 residues. In nucleotides, the CDR3 is TGTGCCAGCAGTTCGGGATCGGGCGAGCAGTACTTC. Amino acid sequence: CASSSGSGEQYF.

This clone was seen only once. The rearrangement uses TRBV4-1 and TRBJ2-1; TRBD2 aligns across 15 bases. The trim removed 0 bases at V and 3 bases at J, leaving 9 bases unmatched. This CDR3 has 20 residues. The germline V gene encodes CDR1 MGHRA and CDR2 YSYEKL. The CDR3 nucleotides are TGCGCCAGCAGCCAAGACCCAGGGTCGGGACTAGCGGGAGGCTACAATGAGCAGTTCTTC. It codes for CASSQDPGSGLAGGYNEQFF.

In its sample, this clone ranks as medium-sized. V usage is TRBV7-9 and J usage is TRBJ2-3; maybe TRBD2 (5 bases). V lost 5 bases, J lost 3 bases, and 21 bases lay in between. CDR3 length: 17 amino acids. The V gene's germline CDR1 is SEHNR and CDR2 FQNEAQ (reference sequence). DNA of the CDR3: TGTGCCAGCAGCCCCGAGTTACGGGAAGCAGGTACAGATACGCAGTATTTT. Translation: CASSPELREAGTDTQYF.

The chain joins TRBV5-4 to TRBJ2-3, with D maybe TRBD1 (5 bases). The CDR3 has 14 residues. Between the trimmed V and J ends, which lost 0 bases and 5 bases, there was a span of 10 bases. The germline gives CDR1 SGHNT, CDR2 YYREEE (reference sequence). DNA of the CDR3: TGTGCCAGCAGCTTGGCAGGGTTGGTAGATACGCAGTATTTT. Protein: CASSLAGLVDTQYF.

V usage is TRBV4-1 and J usage is TRBJ2-7, with D perhaps matching TRBD1 or TRBD2 (5 bases each). V shed 3 bases and J shed 3 bases, with 15 bases lying between them. CDR3 length equals 15 residues. Germline CDR1 is MGHRA and CDR2 is YSYEKL. The CDR3 protein is CASSQGVVDLYEQYF. The CDR3 DNA follows: TGCGCCAGCAGCCAGGGGGTGGTAGACCTCTACGAGCAGTACTTC.

This clone has just a few counts. The chain recombines TRBV18 with TRBJ2-2; D is uncertain. The CDR3 sequence is 17 residues long. The ends were cut back, 0 bases at V and 0 bases at J, with 11 bases in the middle. Per the germline V gene, CDR1 is KGHSH and CDR2 is LQKENI. CDR3 region: CASSPPSGEANTGELFF. CDR3 sequence (DNA): TGTGCCAGCTCACCACCGAGTGGCGAGGCGAACACCGGGGAGCTGTTTTTT.

The V call is TRBV9, the J call TRBJ2-3; TRBD2 is a possible D gene (6 bases). CDR1 is SGDLS, CDR2 YYNGEE, per germline. This CDR3 is 14 amino acids long. V shed 4 bases and J shed 2 bases, with 11 bases lying between them. CDR3 nucleotides: TGTGCCAGCAGCCCAAGGACTACCACAGATACGCAGTATTTT. This translates into CASSPRTTTDTQYF.

This clone was found a few times. The chain employs TRBV6-5 and TRBJ1-4, with a possible D match to TRBD1 (6 bases). The CDR3 runs to 15 residues. Trimming removed 5 bases from V and 5 bases from J, with 15 bases in between. Germline V gives CDR1 MNHEY, CDR2 SVGAGI. The CDR3 coding sequence is TGTGCCAGCAGTCTAACAGGGTTGGGAAATGAAAAACTGTTTTTT. This sequence encodes CASSLTGLGNEKLFF.

The sample holds a few counts of this clone. CDR3 loop: CAWRGGSSGNTIYF. The CDR3 DNA is TGTGCCTGGAGAGGGGGCAGCTCTGGAAACACCATATATTTT. The rearrangement uses TRBV30 and TRBJ1-3; the match to TRBD1 covers 7 bases. Germline CDR1 reads GTSNPN; CDR2 reads SVGIG (reference sequence). The CDR3 extends over 14 amino acids. V shed 3 bases, J shed 0 bases, and the junction held 2 bases outside the gene matches.

The chain recombines TRBV30 with TRBJ1-4, with TRBD1 matching over 7 bases. The CDR3 loop spans 14 amino acids. J lost 5 bases, V lost 0 bases, and 3 bases had no gene match. The germline CDR1 and CDR2 sequences are GTSNPN and SVGIG (reference sequence). Here the CDR3 reads CAWSVGTDNEKLFF. In DNA, the CDR3 is TGTGCCTGGAGTGTAGGGACAGACAATGAAAAACTGTTTTTT. Using reference TRBV30 and TRBJ1-4 for the parts outside the CDR3, the full variable domain is SQTIHQWPATLVQPVGSPLSLECTVEGTSNPNLYWYRQAAGRGLQLLFYSVGIGQISSEVPQNLSASRPQDRQFILSSKKLLLSDSGFYLCAWSVGTDNEKLFFGSGTQLSVL.

The chain has TRBV19 and TRBJ2-1; D gene unclear. The ends were cut back, 7 bases at V and 5 bases at J, with 15 bases in the middle. The CDR3 loop spans 14 amino acids. CDR1 and CDR2 from the germline V gene are LNHDA and SQIVND (reference sequence). CDR3 DNA: TGTGCCAGTATCGACCGGACGGTAAACAATGAGCAGTTCTTC. This translates into CASIDRTVNNEQFF.

This clone was seen a single time. The genes are TRBV27 and TRBJ1-1, with D perhaps matching TRBD1 (6 bases). There are 15 residues in the CDR3. V was shortened by 0 bases and J by 1 base, with 9 bases between the two germline ends. CDR1 MNHEY and CDR2 SMNVEV come from the germline V gene (reference sequence). The chain's CDR3 is CASSLSRQENTEAFF. The CDR3 nucleotides read TGTGCCAGCAGTTTATCGCGACAGGAGAACACTGAAGCTTTCTTT.

V usage is TRBV18 and J usage is TRBJ2-6, with D hard to call. Trimming pared 6 bases from V and 0 bases from J, leaving 9 bases between. The CDR3 runs to 15 residues. In germline, CDR1 is KGHSH, CDR2 LQKENI. The CDR3 DNA sequence: TGTGCCAGCTCGCTCCTGGACTCTGGGGCCAACGTCCTGACTTTC. It codes for CASSLLDSGANVLTF.

The rearrangement links TRBV7-9 to TRBJ2-3; 8 bases line up with TRBD1. Germline CDR1 SEHNR, CDR2 FQNEAQ (reference sequence). The CDR3 is made up of 16 amino acids. V dropped 5 bases and J dropped 8; count of bases not matched to a gene: 15. CDR3 DNA: TGTGCCAGCAGCCCCCGGACAGGGCCTAATATAGGTACGCAGTATTTT. This translates into CASSPRTGPNIGTQYF.

This chain links TRBV11-2 with TRBJ2-7, with 8 bases lining up with TRBD2. J lost 5 bases, V lost 6 bases, and 3 bases had no gene match. The germline CDR1 and CDR2 sequences are SGHAT and FQNNGV. This CDR3 is built from 12 residues. CDR3 in DNA: TGTGCCAGCAGGCGGGAGGTGAACGAGCAGTACTTC. Residues: CASRREVNEQYF.

The chain links TRBV28 to TRBJ2-1, with D tentatively TRBD2 (5 bases). The CDR3 length is 14 residues. Between the trimmed V and J ends, which lost 11 bases and 8 bases, there was a span of 22 bases. Germline loops: CDR1 MDHEN, CDR2 SYDVKM. CDR3 sequence reads: CADTTAPGSYEQFF. CDR3 DNA sequence: TGTGCCGACACAACGGCGCCTGGGAGTTATGAGCAGTTCTTC.

CDR3 region: CSARTGEANYGYTF. The CDR3 nucleotides read TGCAGCGCTCGGACAGGGGAGGCTAACTATGGCTACACCTTC. The chain combines TRBV29-1 with TRBJ1-2, with 9 bases fitting TRBD1. J lost 0 bases, V lost 7 bases, and 6 bases had no gene match. Germline values: CDR1 SQVTM, CDR2 ANQGSEA. This CDR3 has 14 amino acids.

The chain combines TRBV11-2 with TRBJ2-5, with 8 bases fitting TRBD2. Germline CDR1 is SGHAT and CDR2 is FQNNGV. V gave up 4 bases and J gave up 5 bases; unmatched junction bases: 9. There are 15 residues in the CDR3. The CDR3 bases are TGTGCCAGCAGCTCATTAGCGGGATCCGGTGAGACCCAGTACTTC. Amino acid sequence: CASSSLAGSGETQYF.

The CDR3, as DNA: TGTGCCAGCAGTTACGAGGGAATCAGCCTCACAGATACGCAGTATTTT. This sequence encodes CASSYEGISLTDTQYF. The chain recombines TRBV6-5 with TRBJ2-3, with D maybe TRBD2 (5 bases). Germline V CDR1 and CDR2: MNHEY, SVGAGI. Trimming shortened V by 2 bases and J by 2 bases, and 14 bases separated the two germline ends. The CDR3 is 16 amino acids.

This clone was observed a few times. The genes are TRBV5-1 and TRBJ1-5, with D unresolved. This CDR3 region has 15 residues. The germline V gene has CDR1 SGHRS and CDR2 YFSETQ. V dropped 0 bases and J dropped 0 bases, with 7 bases sitting between them. As DNA, the CDR3 is TGCGCCAGCAGCTTGGTGGGGAATAGCAATCAGCCCCAGCATTTT. Protein product: CASSLVGNSNQPQHF. The variable domain in full, completed from reference TRBV5-1 and TRBJ1-5, reads KAGVTQTPRYLIKTRGQQVTLSCSPISGHRSVSWYQQTPGQGLQFLFEYFSETQRNKGNFPGRFSGRQFSNSRSEMNVSTLELGDSALYLCASSLVGNSNQPQHFGDGTRLSIL.

This clone was seen a few times. The rearrangement joins TRBV27 to TRBJ1-3, with TRBD1 identical over 7 bases. Per the germline V gene, CDR1 is MNHEY and CDR2 is SMNVEV (reference sequence). CDR3 size: 13 residues. Trimming at V came to 5 bases and at J to 4 bases, leaving 2 bases not matched to a gene. The CDR3 coding sequence is TGTGCCAGCAGTCCGGGACAGGGAAACACCATATATTTT. Protein: CASSPGQGNTIYF.

The rearrangement uses TRBV4-2 and TRBJ2-5; 8 nucleotides match TRBD1. The CDR3 contains 15 residues. The V and J ends lost 3 bases and 5 bases, in that order; junction bases with no gene match: 8. CDR1 is LGHNA and CDR2 is YNFKEQ in the germline V gene. The CDR3 here is CASSHAPDRAETQYF. CDR3 DNA sequence: TGTGCCAGCAGCCACGCCCCGGACAGGGCTGAGACCCAGTACTTC.

The rearrangement uses TRBV5-4 and TRBJ1-3, with D possibly TRBD1 on 6 matching bases. The CDR3 runs 13 residues. Trimming removed 4 bases at V and 4 bases at J, with 9 bases between. Germline assignment: CDR1 SGHNT and CDR2 YYREEE (reference sequence). CDR3: CASSPGAGNTIYF. The CDR3 nucleotides read TGTGCCAGCAGCCCGGGGGCCGGAAACACCATATATTTT. The full variable domain, its missing parts supplied by reference TRBV5-4 and TRBJ1-3, is ETGVTQSPTHLIKTRGQQVTLRCSSQSGHNTVSWYQQALGQGPQFIFQYYREEENGRGNFPPRFSGLQFPNYSSELNVNALELDDSALYLCASSPGAGNTIYFGEGSWLTVV.